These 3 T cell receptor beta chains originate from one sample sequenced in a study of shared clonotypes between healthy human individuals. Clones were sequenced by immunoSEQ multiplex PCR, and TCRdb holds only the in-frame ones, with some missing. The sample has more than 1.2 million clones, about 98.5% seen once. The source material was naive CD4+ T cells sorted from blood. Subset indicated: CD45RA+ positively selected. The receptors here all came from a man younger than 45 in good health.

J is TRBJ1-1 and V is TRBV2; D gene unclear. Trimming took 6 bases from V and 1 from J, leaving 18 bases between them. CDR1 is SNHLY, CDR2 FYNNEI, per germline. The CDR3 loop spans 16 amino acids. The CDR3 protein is CASRPIGPAKNTEAFF. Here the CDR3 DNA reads TGTGCCAGCAGGCCCATCGGTCCTGCGAAGAACACTGAAGCTTTCTTT.

The CDR3 region is CASSASGSYETQYF. CDR3 DNA sequence: TGTGCCAGCAGCGCCTCCGGGAGCTATGAGACCCAGTACTTC. This sequence joins TRBV7-2 and TRBJ2-5; a weak D match, TRBD2 (6 bases). Germline V gene data show CDR1 as SGHTA and CDR2 as FQGNSA. There are 14 residues in the CDR3. V lost 5 bases to trimming and J lost 5 bases, with 15 bases between them. The full variable domain, completed using reference TRBV7-2 and TRBJ2-5, is GAGVSQSPSNKVTEKGKDVELRCDPISGHTALYWYRQSLGQGLEFLIYFQGNSAPDKSGLPSDRFSAERTGGSVSTLTIQRTQQEDSAVYLCASSASGSYETQYFGPGTRLLVL.

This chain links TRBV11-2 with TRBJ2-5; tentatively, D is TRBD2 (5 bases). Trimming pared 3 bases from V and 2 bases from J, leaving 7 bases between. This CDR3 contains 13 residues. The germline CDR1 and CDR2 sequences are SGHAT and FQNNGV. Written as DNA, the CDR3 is TGTGCCAGCAGCTTCGGGATTCAAGAGACCCAGTACTTC. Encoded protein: CASSFGIQETQYF.